This T cell receptor (beta chain) was recovered during a study of T cells in Graves' hyperthyroidism and ophthalmopathy. This clonotype has a handful of counts. Its antigen remains unknown. Trimming at V came to 1 base and at J to 4 bases, leaving 17 bases not matched to a gene. From germline, CDR1 is SGHDT and CDR2 YYEEEE. CDR3 length: 19 amino acids. Regions amplified from RNA transcripts were the TCR beta CDR3 regions. HTBI primers were used for first-round RT-PCR of the TCR CDR3. TCRdb independently ran MiXCR on the multiplex PCR reads; one entry per CDR3 protein. The sample records some 580,000 distinct CDR3 sequences, roughly 16% being singletons. General study results and limits: Model-based prediction identified ophthalmopathy a median roughly six months prior to its onset. Blood held most thyroid clonotypes expanded above 0.001 frequency.

Ophthalmopathy in the patients scored at least 3 on Clinical Activity Score and at least 4 on NOSPECS grade, lasting under 3 months. Input material: blood. The chain links TRBV5-6 to TRBJ1-3, with 7 bases fitting TRBD1. This receptor was taken from a woman aged 40 to 50 with Graves' ophthalmopathy. The CDR3 DNA sequence: TGTGCCAGCAGCTTGAGGGGATCCGGACAGGCCACATTCGGAAACACCATATATTTT. The encoded protein is CASSLRGSGQATFGNTIYF.